The 7 T cell receptor beta chains in this list originate from one sample, sequenced in a study of T-cell memory formation after mild COVID-19. Each CDR3 protein is one row after TCRdb ran MiXCR on the 5' RACE reads. The table has roughly 400,000 distinct CDR3 sequences, about a sixth seen once. Specimen: PBMCs or a T cell subset sorted from them (not recorded which). The receptors come from a man younger than 30 who had mild COVID-19 (a few samples of this study predate the infection). Cell type and time point are not known.

CDR3 sequence: CASSLIRGAGTEAFF. CDR3 DNA sequence: TGTGCCAGCAGCTTAATTCGAGGGGCAGGGACTGAAGCTTTCTTT. This chain links TRBV11-2 with TRBJ1-1; tentative D call: TRBD1 (5 bases). Trimming cost V 2 bases and J 5 bases, with 15 bases left between them. Germline V gene data show CDR1 as SGHAT and CDR2 as FQNNGV. The CDR3 runs to 15 residues.

This clonotype appeared a few times. The rearrangement links TRBV7-7 to TRBJ2-1; perhaps TRBD1 as D (6 bases). Germline V gene data show CDR1 as SSHAT and CDR2 as FNYEAQ (reference sequence). The CDR3 covers 14 residues. Deletions cut 5 bases from V and 6 bases from J, with 14 bases between. This CDR3 is CASSNGLGANEQFF. In DNA, the CDR3 is TGTGCCAGCAGCAATGGACTGGGGGCCAATGAGCAGTTCTTC.

The rearrangement links TRBV12-3 or TRBV12-4 to TRBJ1-1; D remains unclear. The ends were cut back, 6 bases at V and 5 bases at J, with 13 bases in the middle. The CDR3 contains 13 residues. The CDR3: CASRPTRITEAFF. The DNA for the CDR3 is TGTGCCAGCAGACCGACACGAATAACTGAAGCTTTCTTT.

There are a few counts of this clonotype. The rearrangement joins TRBV20-1 to TRBJ2-1, with 8 bases that match TRBD2. In germline, CDR1 is DFQATT, CDR2 SNEGSKA (reference sequence). This CDR3 comprises 17 residues. V trimming: 6 bases; J trimming: 0 bases; junction bases outside the gene matches: 13. This chain's CDR3 is CSAPGGLGDYSYNEQFF. The CDR3 DNA sequence: TGCAGTGCCCCTGGGGGACTAGGGGATTACTCCTACAATGAGCAGTTCTTC.

This clonotype appeared a few times. V is TRBV28 and J is TRBJ1-5; a possible D gene is TRBD1 (5 bases). CDR3 length: 14 amino acids. V dropped 3 bases and J dropped 6 bases, with 12 bases sitting between them. CDR1 is MDHEN and CDR2 is SYDVKM in the germline V gene. Written as DNA, the CDR3 is TGTGCCAGCAGTTTCAGTAGGGGAGGTCAGCCCCAGCATTTT. As protein: CASSFSRGGQPQHF.

The chain combines TRBV5-1 with TRBJ2-7; a weak D match, TRBD1 (6 bases). Trimming took 4 bases from V and 3 from J, leaving 20 bases between them. This CDR3 has 16 residues. Germline V gene lookup returns CDR1 SGHRS and CDR2 YFSETQ. In DNA form, the CDR3 reads TGCGCCAGCAGCGAAACAGGGAAGGCAGGGGTCTACGAGCAGTACTTC. As protein: CASSETGKAGVYEQYF.

This clonotype was picked up a small number of times. The chain combines TRBV5-1 with TRBJ2-7; D might be TRBD2 (5 bases). V lost 4 bases and J lost 2, with 13 bases in between. Germline V gene data show CDR1 as SGHRS and CDR2 as YFSETQ. CDR3 length: 14 residues. Written as DNA, the CDR3 is TGCGCCAGCAGCCCCACCGGGGATCCCTACGAGCAGTACGTC. This sequence encodes CASSPTGDPYEQYV.